This T cell receptor beta chain was recovered during a study of multiple sclerosis patients with progressive multifocal leukoencephalopathy. Some clones are missing from TCRdb's copy, which holds only in-frame ones; the method was immunoSEQ multiplex PCR. Here the sample spans about 30,000 clones, about 90% being singletons. Time point indicated: time of PML onset. Germline loops: CDR1 MDHEN, CDR2 SYDVKM. Trimming took 3 bases from V and 0 from J, leaving 6 bases between them. The CDR3 length is 14 residues. The rearrangement joins TRBV28 to TRBJ1-5; D is undetermined. The sequence came from a human donor with progressive multifocal leukoencephalopathy. This specimen was PBMCs, taken from a patient treated with natalizumab. The CDR3 spells CASSLGHSNQPQHF. The DNA for the CDR3 is TGTGCCAGCAGTTTGGGCCATAGCAATCAGCCCCAGCATTTT.